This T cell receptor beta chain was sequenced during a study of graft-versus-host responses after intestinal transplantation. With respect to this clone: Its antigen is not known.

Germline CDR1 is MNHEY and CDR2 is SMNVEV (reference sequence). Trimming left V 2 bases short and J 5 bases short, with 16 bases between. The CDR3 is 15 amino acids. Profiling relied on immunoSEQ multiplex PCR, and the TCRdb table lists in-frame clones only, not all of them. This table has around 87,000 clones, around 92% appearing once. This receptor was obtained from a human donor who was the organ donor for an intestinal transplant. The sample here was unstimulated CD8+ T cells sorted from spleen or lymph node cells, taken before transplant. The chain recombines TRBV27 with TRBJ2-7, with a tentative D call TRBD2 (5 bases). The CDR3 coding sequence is TGTGCCAGCAGTTTAAAGATAAGTCGGGAAGACGAGCAGTACTTC. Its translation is CASSLKISREDEQYF.